This T cell receptor (beta chain) was identified during a study of cytomegalovirus exposure and HLA in healthy donors. Overall study: Across some 400 genotyped donors, approximately 81% landed in the Caucasian-associated ancestry cluster.

Study-wide points: With further analysis later on, most CMV-associated TCR beta chains appeared HLA-restricted. Upon later analysis, TCR association rates were observed to vary by HLA locus, being highest for DRB1 and lowest for HLA-C.

This clone was detected only a few times. Its cognate antigen is unknown. The CDR3 has 10 residues. V was cut by 6 bases and J by 5 bases, with 7 bases left in between. CDR1 GTSNPN and CDR2 SVGIG come from the germline V gene (reference sequence). PCR primers comprised 60 Vbeta and 13 Jbeta primers. Sequencing was performed with immunoSEQ multiplex PCR; in TCRdb, only in-frame clones are kept and a portion is missing. The sample lists 150,000 to 200,000 clones; around 77% were seen once. Specimen: PBMCs. The receptor's source is a woman aged 25 to 39 in good health and CMV-seropositive. The chain is built from TRBV30 and TRBJ1-2, with D hard to call. The CDR3 bases are TGTGCCTGTAGACTTTATGGCTACACCTTC. Translating gives CACRLYGYTF.